This T cell receptor (beta chain) was identified in a study of shared clonotypes between healthy human individuals. Measured with immunoSEQ multiplex PCR; TCRdb has only the in-frame clones, and not every one. The top ten clones hold 0.37% of a sample with a few million clones, roughly 92% of them seen once. The V gene lost 2 bases and the J gene lost 9 bases, with 19 bases spanning the gap. From germline, CDR1 is MNHNY and CDR2 SVGAGI (reference sequence). This CDR3 contains 15 residues. Notes on the study in general: In contrast to clonotypes shared by all four donors, non-shared clonotypes had lower generation probabilities.

Comment on this clone: Its antigen is unidentified.

This TCR derives from a man between 18 and 35 years old in good health. Some clones in this sample may be carry-over from other donors' samples. The source material was naive CD4+ T cells from PBMCs. Specified subset: CD45RA+ positively selected. The rearrangement links TRBV6-6 to TRBJ1-1; TRBD1 might be the D (6 bases). In nucleotides, the CDR3 is TGTGCCAGCAGTTACACACAACAGGGTTGGGGGAAAGCTTTCTTT. Protein product: CASSYTQQGWGKAFF.